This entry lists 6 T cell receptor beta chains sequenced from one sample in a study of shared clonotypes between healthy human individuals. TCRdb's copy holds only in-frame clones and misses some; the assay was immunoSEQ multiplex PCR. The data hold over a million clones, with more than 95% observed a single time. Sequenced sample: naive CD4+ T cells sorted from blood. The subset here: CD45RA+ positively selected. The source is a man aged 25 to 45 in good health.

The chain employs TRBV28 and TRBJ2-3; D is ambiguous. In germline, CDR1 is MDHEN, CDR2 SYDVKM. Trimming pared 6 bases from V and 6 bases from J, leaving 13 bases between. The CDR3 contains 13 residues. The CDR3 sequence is CASRLMSGDTQYF. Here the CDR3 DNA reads TGTGCCAGCAGGTTGATGTCTGGGGATACGCAGTATTTT.

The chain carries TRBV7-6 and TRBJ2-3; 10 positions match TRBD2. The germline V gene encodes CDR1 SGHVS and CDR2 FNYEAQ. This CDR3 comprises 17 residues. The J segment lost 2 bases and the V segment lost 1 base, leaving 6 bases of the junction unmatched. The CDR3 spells CASSLGASGSYTDTQYF. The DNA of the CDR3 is TGTGCCAGCAGCTTAGGGGCTAGCGGGAGCTACACAGATACGCAGTATTTT.

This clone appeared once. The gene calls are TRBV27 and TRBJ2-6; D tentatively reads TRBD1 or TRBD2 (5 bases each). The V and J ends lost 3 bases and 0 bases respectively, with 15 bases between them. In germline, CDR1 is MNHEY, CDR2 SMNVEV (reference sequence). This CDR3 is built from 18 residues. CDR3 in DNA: TGTGCCAGCAGTTTGGTGGCAGGGAGAAACTCTGGGGCCAACGTCCTGACTTTC. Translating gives CASSLVAGRNSGANVLTF.

The CDR3: CASSNRQGYTF. CDR3 coding DNA: TGTGCCAGCAGTAACCGACAGGGCTACACCTTC. The genes are TRBV6-5 and TRBJ1-2; perhaps TRBD1 as D (5 bases). V gave up 5 bases and J gave up 8 bases, with 9 bases separating them. The germline V gene encodes CDR1 MNHEY and CDR2 SVGAGI. CDR3 length: 11 residues.

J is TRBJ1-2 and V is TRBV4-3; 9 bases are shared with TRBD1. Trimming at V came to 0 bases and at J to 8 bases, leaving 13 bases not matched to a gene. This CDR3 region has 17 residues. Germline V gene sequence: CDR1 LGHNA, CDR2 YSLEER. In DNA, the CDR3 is TGCGCCAGCAGCCAAGACCACGGGGACAGGGTAGGCTGGGGCTACACCTTC. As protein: CASSQDHGDRVGWGYTF.

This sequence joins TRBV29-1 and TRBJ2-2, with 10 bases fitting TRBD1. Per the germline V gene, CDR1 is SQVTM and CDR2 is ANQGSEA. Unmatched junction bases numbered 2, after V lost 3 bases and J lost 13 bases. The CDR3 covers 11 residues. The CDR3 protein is CSVDRDRGLFF. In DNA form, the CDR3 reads TGCAGCGTTGACCGGGACAGGGGGCTGTTTTTT.